A selection of T cell receptor beta chains follows, all from one sample in a study of post-analysis software for immune sequencing data. TCRdb re-called the PCR reads with MiXCR, one entry per CDR3 protein. Seen here are hundreds of thousands of distinct CDR3 sequences, less than 40% observed once, and the top ten hold under 9%. The sample taken for sequencing was blood. The receptors originated from a girl between 2 and 10 years old with multiple sclerosis. The CDR3 runs from the conserved cysteine through the conserved F or W. The D gene is left open where the match is weak. A clone size is listed for some rows: how often the clone was seen (once, few, many), or a class if it is expanded.

v_call	clone_size	j_call	d_call	cdr3_aa	cdr3_nt
TRBV12-3/TRBV12-4	.	TRBJ2-1	TRBD2	CASSSGLAGIKFF	TGTGCCAGCAGTTCCGGACTAGCGGGAATTAAGTTCTTC
TRBV7-9	.	TRBJ2-5	.	CASSPALLAQYF	TGTGCCAGCAGCCCTGCCCTGTTGGCCCAGTACTTC
TRBV7-2	few	TRBJ2-7	.	CASSLIETVSYEQYF	TGTGCCAGCAGCTTAATAGAGACAGTCTCCTACGAGCAGTACTTC
TRBV5-1	.	TRBJ2-1	TRBD1	CASSADGQGAYNEQFF	TGCGCCAGCAGCGCGGACGGACAGGGAGCCTACAATGAGCAGTTCTTC
TRBV6-5	.	TRBJ2-5	TRBD1	CASSYWTGGLGETQYF	TGTGCCAGCAGTTACTGGACAGGGGGCTTGGGTGAGACCCAGTACTTC
TRBV4-1	.	TRBJ1-5	.	CASSLGPGVGNQPQHF	TGCGCCAGCAGCCTGGGTCCAGGGGTAGGCAATCAGCCCCAGCATTTT
TRBV6-5	.	TRBJ1-2	.	CATHPRNRDLYGYTF	TGTGCCACCCATCCCCGGAACAGGGACCTCTATGGCTACACCTTC
TRBV19	.	TRBJ1-1	.	CASSITGLNTEAFF	TGTGCCAGTAGTATAACAGGTCTGAACACTGAAGCTTTCTTT
TRBV29-1	.	TRBJ1-2	TRBD1	CSVLRDSFPFRGYTF	TGCAGCGTTCTTCGGGACAGCTTCCCCTTTCGAGGCTACACCTTC
TRBV2	.	TRBJ1-6	.	CASSDYMTGIKYPSYNSPLHF	TGTGCCAGCAGCGACTATATGACGGGCATAAAGTATCCCTCCTATAATTCACCCCTCCACTTT
TRBV7-9	.	TRBJ1-1	TRBD1	CASSPPGGTGQAFF	TGTGCCAGCAGCCCGCCAGGGGGGACGGGTCAAGCTTTCTTT
TRBV29-1	.	TRBJ1-1	.	CSVLRTPMNTEAFF	TGCAGCGTTCTCCGAACCCCGATGAACACTGAAGCTTTCTTT
TRBV14	.	TRBJ2-6	.	CASSHQEASGANVLTF	TGTGCCAGCAGCCACCAGGAGGCTTCAGGGGCCAACGTCCTGACTTTC
TRBV6-6	.	TRBJ2-1	.	CASSYVPGSGEQFF	TGTGCCAGCAGTTACGTTCCGGGAAGCGGTGAGCAGTTCTTC
TRBV20-1	.	TRBJ1-5	.	CSASRIQDGQLYSNQPQHF	TGCAGTGCTTCACGTATTCAGGATGGACAGCTTTATAGCAATCAGCCCCAGCATTTT
TRBV5-5	few	TRBJ2-1	.	CASSANGIYNNEQFF	TGTGCCAGCAGCGCCAATGGCATATATAACAATGAGCAGTTCTTC
TRBV28	.	TRBJ2-1	TRBD1	CASRTQGAGYNEQFF	TGTGCCAGCAGAACCCAGGGGGCAGGGTACAATGAGCAGTTCTTC
TRBV5-6	.	TRBJ2-1	TRBD2	CASSFRTSGSTYNEQFF	TGTGCCAGCAGCTTTCGGACTAGCGGGAGTACCTACAATGAGCAGTTCTTC
TRBV12-3/TRBV12-4	.	TRBJ1-1	.	CASSLVAVEAFF	TGTGCCAGCAGTTTAGTTGCAGTTGAAGCTTTCTTT
TRBV7-9	.	TRBJ2-3	.	CASSLDITDTQYF	TGTGCCAGCAGCTTAGACATAACAGATACGCAGTATTTT
TRBV7-9	few	TRBJ1-4	.	CASSSGWEKLFF	TGTGCCAGCAGTTCGGGGTGGGAAAAACTGTTTTTT
TRBV5-5	.	TRBJ1-2	.	CASSLALGTRNYGYTF	TGTGCCAGCAGCTTGGCCCTTGGGACCAGAAACTATGGCTACACCTTC
TRBV10-2	.	TRBJ2-7	.	CASSERGSSYEQYF	TGCGCCAGCAGTGAGAGAGGGAGCTCCTACGAGCAGTACTTC
TRBV9	few	TRBJ2-1	.	CASSDGTPTHEQFF	TGTGCCAGCAGTGACGGGACTCCAACGCATGAGCAGTTCTTC
TRBV20-1	.	TRBJ2-1	.	CSARDLELINNEQFF	TGCAGTGCTAGAGATTTGGAGCTTATCAACAATGAGCAGTTCTTC
TRBV20-1	.	TRBJ2-7	.	CSARWDGVTYEQYF	TGCAGTGCTAGGTGGGACGGAGTTACCTACGAGCAGTACTTC
TRBV5-1	.	TRBJ2-1	TRBD2	CASSLEPSGRAGENEQFF	TGCGCCAGCAGCTTGGAGCCTAGCGGGAGGGCCGGCGAAAATGAGCAGTTCTTC
TRBV13	many	TRBJ1-2	.	CASSLDRNYGYTF	TGTGCCAGCAGCCTCGACAGAAACTATGGCTACACCTTC
TRBV7-2	.	TRBJ2-7	TRBD2	CASSSSAGYFSYEQYF	TGTGCCAGCAGCTCATCAGCGGGGTACTTCTCCTACGAGCAGTACTTC
TRBV7-2	few	TRBJ2-1	TRBD1	CASSLAGTGVNEQFF	TGTGCCAGCAGCTTAGCCGGGACAGGGGTCAATGAGCAGTTCTTC
TRBV27	many	TRBJ1-5	TRBD1	CASSLGTGGNQPQHF	TGTGCCAGCAGCTTAGGGACAGGGGGCAATCAGCCCCAGCATTTT
TRBV7-9	.	TRBJ1-2	.	CACSRGWVGDGYTF	TGTGCCTGCAGCCGGGGATGGGTTGGTGATGGCTACACCTTC
TRBV3-1	.	TRBJ1-4	.	CASSQITGYEKLFF	TGTGCCAGCAGCCAAATAACAGGGTATGAAAAACTGTTTTTT
TRBV28	medium-sized	TRBJ2-7	TRBD1	CASSDRGPYEQYF	TGTGCCAGCAGCGACAGGGGGCCCTACGAGCAGTACTTC
TRBV12-3/TRBV12-4	few	TRBJ2-3	TRBD1	CASRQGQGDARDTQYF	TGTGCCAGCAGACAAGGACAGGGGGATGCACGAGATACGCAGTATTTT
TRBV27	few	TRBJ2-3	.	CASSILDTQYF	TGTGCCAGCAGCATTTTAGATACGCAGTATTTT
TRBV6-5	few	TRBJ1-2	.	CASSYSWNGGQDYGYTF	TGTGCCAGCAGTTACTCGTGGAATGGGGGGCAAGACTATGGCTACACCTTC
TRBV20-1	few	TRBJ2-1	.	CSAKGGVNEQFF	TGCAGTGCTAAAGGCGGGGTAAATGAGCAGTTCTTC
TRBV6-6	few	TRBJ1-2	TRBD1	CASSLGGAGGNYGYTF	TGTGCCAGCAGCCTTGGTGGGGCAGGGGGTAACTATGGCTACACCTTC
TRBV7-9	.	TRBJ1-5	TRBD1	CASSLVGQGDQPQHF	TGTGCCAGCAGCTTAGTGGGGCAGGGGGATCAGCCCCAGCATTTT
TRBV6-1	.	TRBJ1-2	.	CASSETGDSGYTF	TGTGCCAGCAGCGAAACAGGAGATTCGGGCTACACCTTC
TRBV28	.	TRBJ2-3	.	CASSPIGYPSTDTQYF	TGTGCCAGCAGTCCCATTGGTTATCCTAGCACAGATACGCAGTATTTT
TRBV7-3	.	TRBJ2-3	TRBD2	CASSPISRGASTDTQYF	TGTGCCAGCAGCCCGATCTCGCGGGGGGCCTCGACAGATACGCAGTATTTT
TRBV20-1	.	TRBJ2-5	TRBD1	CSARDPTFYRGKETQYF	TGCAGTGCTAGAGATCCCACCTTTTACAGGGGAAAAGAGACCCAGTACTTC
TRBV20-1	.	TRBJ2-5	.	CSASRRTPGETQYF	TGCAGTGCTAGTAGACGAACCCCGGGGGAGACCCAGTACTTC
TRBV18	.	TRBJ2-1	TRBD1	CASSPGQGRNEQFF	TGTGCCAGCTCACCCGGACAGGGGAGGAATGAACAGTTCTTC
TRBV10-3	.	TRBJ1-2	.	CAISDRALDGYTF	TGTGCCATCAGTGACAGGGCTCTGGATGGCTACACCTTC
TRBV28	.	TRBJ1-5	.	CATNQPQHF	TGTGCCACCAATCAGCCCCAGCATTTT
TRBV24-1	.	TRBJ2-1	TRBD2	CATSFLAGGEQFF	TGTGCCACCAGTTTTCTAGCGGGAGGTGAGCAGTTCTTC